Listed below are T cell receptor beta chains from one sample, sequenced in a study of T cell repertoires in cytomegalovirus infection. TCRdb re-analysed the reads in MiXCR, keeping a single row per CDR3 protein. The sample has 740,000 or so distinct CDR3 sequences; about 40% are singletons. The sequenced material came from PBMCs. The receptors originated from a human donor in good health (CMV status not recorded). Some clones in this sample may be carry-over from other donors' samples. Each CDR3 is given without its conserved first and last residue.

j_call | v_call | cdr3_aa
TRBJ1-1 | TRBV10-3 | AIGWEQGNTEAF
TRBJ2-3 | TRBV6-8 | ASSYLAGSSTDTQY
TRBJ2-3 | TRBV7-6 | AISSSVTDTQY
TRBJ1-1 | TRBV12-3/TRBV12-4 | ASSDRVSTEAF
TRBJ1-1 | TRBV19 | ASSFRAMNTEAF
TRBJ2-3 | TRBV19 | ASSIDLGGGRTDTQY
TRBJ1-6 | TRBV28 | ASSRRVGPLH
TRBJ1-2 | TRBV6-6 | ASSYVPTDYGYT
TRBJ2-7 | TRBV2 | ASSEALPGLDEQY
TRBJ1-5 | TRBV12-3/TRBV12-4 | ASSPLTSYDRGPYQPQH
TRBJ1-5 | TRBV7-9 | ASSLWGDQPQH
TRBJ1-3 | TRBV7-2 | ASSLASGAGNTIY
TRBJ2-5 | TRBV28 | ASSSGFETQY
TRBJ1-1 | TRBV20-1 | SARKGEGLTAF
TRBJ2-1 | TRBV4-2 | ASSQAGWGTDLF
TRBJ1-1 | TRBV9 | ASSVGGLHTEAF
TRBJ1-4 | TRBV2 | ASSINRVGNEKLF
TRBJ1-1 | TRBV28 | ASSLPGTPGITEAF
TRBJ2-3 | TRBV7-2 | ASSSGGRGRGDTQY
TRBJ1-4 | TRBV6-1 | ASSLQGSNEKLF
TRBJ1-5 | TRBV6-6 | ASRGINQPQH
TRBJ2-3 | TRBV28 | ASSFSPQGFTDTQY
TRBJ1-5 | TRBV12-3/TRBV12-4 | ASSPWDAGGDQPQH
TRBJ1-1 | TRBV27 | ASSSQTGGREAF
TRBJ2-7 | TRBV25-1 | ASSELLVDEQY
TRBJ2-7 | TRBV7-8 | ASSPRTGTHEQY
TRBJ1-2 | TRBV6-5 | ASSYLGTGGANYGYT
TRBJ1-1 | TRBV7-2 | ARSLRMNTEDF
TRBJ2-7 | TRBV28 | AIRTLTSYEQY
TRBJ2-2 | TRBV5-6 | ASSLEGQGANTGELF
TRBJ2-1 | TRBV19 | ASSIGLARDYNEQF
TRBJ2-1 | TRBV28 | ASSSPLAARYNEQF
TRBJ1-1 | TRBV7-2 | ASSSRLGTEAF
TRBJ2-1 | TRBV28 | ASAPPGLTEQF
TRBJ2-7 | TRBV28 | ASRSDRSGEYEQY
TRBJ2-7 | TRBV4-1 | ASSQDSSATVSYEQY
TRBJ2-5 | TRBV19 | ATSRGNRQETQY
TRBJ1-2 | TRBV7-2 | ASSPTPGNYGYT
TRBJ2-1 | TRBV7-9 | ASSFPLEEQF
TRBJ1-4 | TRBV14 | ASSLKSRATNEKLF
TRBJ1-4 | TRBV30 | AWAPSGVKLF
TRBJ2-1 | TRBV6-1 | ATAEGTEVSCNEQF
TRBJ1-2 | TRBV7-6 | ASSLVQGGAYGYT
TRBJ2-3 | TRBV7-6 | ASSPGARRTARTDTQY
TRBJ2-7 | TRBV5-5 | ASSLVGDRSYEQY
TRBJ1-2 | TRBV7-2 | ASSPTPGQMHGYT
TRBJ1-1 | TRBV28 | ASSLSPGFTEAF
TRBJ2-5 | TRBV7-6 | ASSPGTGVQETQY
TRBJ1-3 | TRBV19 | AGGRSGQGTIY
TRBJ2-7 | TRBV20-1 | SAALAGVSYEQY
TRBJ1-4 | TRBV20-1 | SASRESKANEKLF
TRBJ1-1 | TRBV7-2 | ASSPLGGQLNTEAF
TRBJ1-2 | TRBV7-9 | ASSQGQLSGCT